The entry below gives a single T cell receptor (beta chain) sequence along with its context. Its target is unknown. Looked up from germline, CDR1 is SGHNT and CDR2 is YYREEE (reference sequence). Trimming shortened V by 5 bases and J by 1 base, and 9 bases separated the two germline ends. CDR3 length: 13 residues. Assay used: immunoSEQ multiplex PCR; TCRdb lists only in-frame clones, some missing. Of around 500,000 clones listed, about 82% were seen once; the top ten hold 10% to 15%. The data were taken from a study of shared clonotypes between healthy human individuals. Points from the study as a whole: Investigators collected only blood, and repertoires in tissues likely differ.

The origin of this receptor is a middle-aged woman in good health. Some clones in this sample may be carry-over from other donors' samples. The chain links TRBV5-4 to TRBJ1-1, with D perhaps matching TRBD1 (5 bases). The sequenced sample consisted of PBMCs. CDR3 protein: CASSAQGNTEAFF. The CDR3 nucleotides are TGTGCCAGCAGTGCGCAGGGGAACACTGAAGCTTTCTTT.